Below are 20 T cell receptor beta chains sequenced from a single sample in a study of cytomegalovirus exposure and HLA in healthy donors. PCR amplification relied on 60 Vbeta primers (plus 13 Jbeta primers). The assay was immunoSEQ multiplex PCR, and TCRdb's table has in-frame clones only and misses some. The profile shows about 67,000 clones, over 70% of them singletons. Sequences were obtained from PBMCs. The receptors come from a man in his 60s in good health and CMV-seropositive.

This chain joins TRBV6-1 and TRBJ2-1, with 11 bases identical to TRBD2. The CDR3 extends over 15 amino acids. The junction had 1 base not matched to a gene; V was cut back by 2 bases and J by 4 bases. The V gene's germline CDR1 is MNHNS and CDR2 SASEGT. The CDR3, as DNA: TGTGCCAGCAGTGAAACTAGCGGGGGATACAATGAGCAGTTCTTC. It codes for CASSETSGGYNEQFF.

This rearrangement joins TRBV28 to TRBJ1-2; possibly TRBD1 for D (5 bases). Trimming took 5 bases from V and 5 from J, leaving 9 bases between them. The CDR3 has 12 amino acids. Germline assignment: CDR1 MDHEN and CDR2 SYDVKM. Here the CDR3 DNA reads TGTGCCAGCAGTACCAGGGTTTATGGCTACACCTTC. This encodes CASSTRVYGYTF.

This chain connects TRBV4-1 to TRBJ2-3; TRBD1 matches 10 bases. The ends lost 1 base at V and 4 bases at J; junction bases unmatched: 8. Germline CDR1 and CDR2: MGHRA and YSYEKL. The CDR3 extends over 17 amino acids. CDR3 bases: TGCGCCAGCAGCCAAGTCGTCCTAGGGACAGGGGCAGATACGCAGTATTTT. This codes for CASSQVVLGTGADTQYF.

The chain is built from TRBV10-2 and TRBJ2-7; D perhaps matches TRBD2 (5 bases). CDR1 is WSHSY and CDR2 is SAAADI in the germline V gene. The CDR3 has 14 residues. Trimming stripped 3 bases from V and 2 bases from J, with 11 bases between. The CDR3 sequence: CASSESLATYEQYF. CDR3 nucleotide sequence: TGCGCCAGCAGTGAATCTCTAGCAACCTACGAGCAGTACTTC.

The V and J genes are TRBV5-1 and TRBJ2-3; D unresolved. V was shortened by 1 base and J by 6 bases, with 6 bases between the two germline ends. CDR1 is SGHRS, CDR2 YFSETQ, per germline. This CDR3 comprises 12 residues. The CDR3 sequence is CASSLNADTQYF. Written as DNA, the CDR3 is TGCGCCAGCAGCTTGAATGCGGATACGCAGTATTTT.

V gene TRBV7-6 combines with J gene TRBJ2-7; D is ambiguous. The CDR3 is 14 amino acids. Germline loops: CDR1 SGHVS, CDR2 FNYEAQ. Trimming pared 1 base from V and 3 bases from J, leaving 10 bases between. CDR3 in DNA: TGTGCCAGCAGCTTAGGGAACAGTTTCTACGAGCAGTACTTC. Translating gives CASSLGNSFYEQYF.

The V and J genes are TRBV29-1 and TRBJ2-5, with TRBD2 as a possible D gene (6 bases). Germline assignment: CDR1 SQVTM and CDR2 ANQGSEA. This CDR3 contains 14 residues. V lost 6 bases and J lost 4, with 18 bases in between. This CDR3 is CSVARPGVRETQYF. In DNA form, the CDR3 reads TGCAGCGTCGCAAGGCCGGGGGTACGAGAGACCCAGTACTTC.

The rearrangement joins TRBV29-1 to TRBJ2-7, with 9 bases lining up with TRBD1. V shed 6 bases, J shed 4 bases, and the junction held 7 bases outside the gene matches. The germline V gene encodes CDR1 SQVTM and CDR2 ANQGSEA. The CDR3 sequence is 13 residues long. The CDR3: CSVHTGGSYEQYF. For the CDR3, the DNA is TGCAGCGTACACACAGGGGGCTCTTACGAGCAGTACTTC.

The CDR3, as DNA: TGTGCCAGCAGAGGAGGGCCGGTAGCCTCCTACGAGCAGTACTTC. Translation gives CASRGGPVASYEQYF. The J gene is TRBJ2-7, the V gene TRBV27; possibly TRBD2 for D (6 bases). The germline V and J ends were trimmed by 6 bases and 0 bases, with 15 bases remaining between them. CDR3 length: 15 residues. Germline assignment: CDR1 MNHEY and CDR2 SMNVEV (reference sequence).

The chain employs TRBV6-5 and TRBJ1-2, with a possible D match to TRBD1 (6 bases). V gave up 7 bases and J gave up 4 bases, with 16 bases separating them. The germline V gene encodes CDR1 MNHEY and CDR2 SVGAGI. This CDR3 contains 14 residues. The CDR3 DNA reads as TGTGCCAGCAAATCGACAGGCCTTCCCTATGGCTACACCTTC. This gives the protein CASKSTGLPYGYTF.

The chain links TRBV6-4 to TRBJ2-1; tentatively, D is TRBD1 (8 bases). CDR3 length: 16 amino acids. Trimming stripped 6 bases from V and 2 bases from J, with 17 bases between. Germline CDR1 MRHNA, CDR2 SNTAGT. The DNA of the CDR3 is TGTGCCAGCAGCCCGACAGGGGCGGGGGCCTACAATGAGCAGTTCTTC. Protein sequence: CASSPTGAGAYNEQFF.

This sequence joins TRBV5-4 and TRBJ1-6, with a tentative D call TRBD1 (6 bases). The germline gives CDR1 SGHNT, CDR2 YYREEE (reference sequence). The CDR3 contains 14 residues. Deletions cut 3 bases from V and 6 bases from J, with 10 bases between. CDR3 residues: CASSSPQGNSPLHF. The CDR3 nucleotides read TGTGCCAGCAGCTCCCCACAGGGTAATTCACCCCTCCACTTT.

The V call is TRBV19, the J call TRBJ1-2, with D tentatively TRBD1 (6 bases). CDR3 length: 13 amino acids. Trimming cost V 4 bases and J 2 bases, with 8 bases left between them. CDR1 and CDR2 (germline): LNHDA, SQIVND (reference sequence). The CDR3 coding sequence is TGTGCCAGTAGTACAACAGGGAACTATGGCTACACCTTC. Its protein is CASSTTGNYGYTF.

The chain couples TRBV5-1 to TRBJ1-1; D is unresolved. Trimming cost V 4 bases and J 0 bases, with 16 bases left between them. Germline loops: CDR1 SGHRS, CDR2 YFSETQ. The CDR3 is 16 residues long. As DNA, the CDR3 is TGCGCCAGCAGCCCACAGCAACAGCAAATGAACACTGAAGCTTTCTTT. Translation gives CASSPQQQQMNTEAFF.

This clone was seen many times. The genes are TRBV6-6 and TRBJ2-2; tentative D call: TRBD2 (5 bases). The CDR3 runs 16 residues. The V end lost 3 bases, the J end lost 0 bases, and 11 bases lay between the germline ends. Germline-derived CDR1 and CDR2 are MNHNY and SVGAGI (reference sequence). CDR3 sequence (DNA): TGTGCCAGCAGTTATGACGGACTCTCGAACACCGGGGAGCTGTTTTTT. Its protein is CASSYDGLSNTGELFF.

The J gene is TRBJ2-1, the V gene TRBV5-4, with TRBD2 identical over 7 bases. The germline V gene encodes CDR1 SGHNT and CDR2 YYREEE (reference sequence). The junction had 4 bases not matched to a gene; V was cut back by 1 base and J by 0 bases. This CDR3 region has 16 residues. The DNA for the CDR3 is TGTGCCAGCAGCTTGTACGGGGGGTCCTCCTACAATGAGCAGTTCTTC. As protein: CASSLYGGSSYNEQFF.

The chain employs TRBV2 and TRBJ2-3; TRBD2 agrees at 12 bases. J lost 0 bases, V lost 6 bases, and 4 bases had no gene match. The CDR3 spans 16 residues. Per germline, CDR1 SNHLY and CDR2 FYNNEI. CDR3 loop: CASRAGTSGSTDTQYF. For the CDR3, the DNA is TGTGCCAGCAGGGCTGGGACTAGCGGGAGCACAGATACGCAGTATTTT.

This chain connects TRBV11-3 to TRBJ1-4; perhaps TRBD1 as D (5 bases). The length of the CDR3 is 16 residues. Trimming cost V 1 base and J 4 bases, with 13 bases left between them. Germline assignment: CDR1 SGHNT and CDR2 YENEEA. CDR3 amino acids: CASSLGRQNYNEKLFF. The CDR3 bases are TGTGCCAGCAGCTTAGGAAGACAGAACTATAATGAAAAACTGTTTTTT.

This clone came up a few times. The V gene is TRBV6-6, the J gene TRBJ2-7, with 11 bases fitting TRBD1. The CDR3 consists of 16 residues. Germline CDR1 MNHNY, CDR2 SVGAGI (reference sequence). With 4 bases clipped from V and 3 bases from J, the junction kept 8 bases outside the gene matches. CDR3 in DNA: TGTGCCAGCAGTTCCTTTTGGACAGGGGGCATCTACGAGCAGTACTTC. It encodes CASSSFWTGGIYEQYF.

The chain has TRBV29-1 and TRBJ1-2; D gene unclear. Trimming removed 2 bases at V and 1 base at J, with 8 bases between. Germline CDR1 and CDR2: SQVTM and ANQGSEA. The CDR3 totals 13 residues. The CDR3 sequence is CSVEIRGNYGYTF. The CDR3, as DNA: TGCAGCGTTGAAATCCGGGGTAACTATGGCTACACCTTC.